The clone carrying this TCR beta chain was counted a single time. Individuals drawn from about two dozen US areas were about 18 to 95 years old. Recovery among Cohort 3 donors was established by two negative PCRs, clearance, or symptom resolution. This sample was included in a study of blood T cell repertoires in COVID-19. Study at large: COVID-19 samples from acute and convalescent phases originated in the United States, Italy and Spain. The analysed material was cDNA or gDNA that came from T cells, B-cell-depleted T cells, or PBMCs.

In germline, CDR1 is MNHEY, CDR2 SVGAGI. The CDR3 consists of 14 residues. Between the trimmed V and J ends, which lost 5 bases and 6 bases, there was a span of 17 bases. Profiled with immunoSEQ multiplex PCR; TCRdb holds only in-frame clones, not every one. The sample yields 190,000 or so clones, roughly 85% seen once. The material sequenced was PBMCs or T cells enriched from blood (not recorded which). V is TRBV6-5 and J is TRBJ2-7; TRBD1 is a possible D gene (6 bases). This clonotype was sampled from a man aged 35 to 55 who had recovered from COVID-19. The CDR3 here is CASSRKVEGVEQYF. CDR3 bases: TGTGCCAGCAGTCGGAAGGTTGAGGGGGTCGAGCAGTACTTC.